This T cell receptor (beta chain) stems from a study of shared clonotypes between healthy human individuals. As for the study in general: With ages of 18 to 49, the donors were a couple of women and three men. Whole-study results and caveats: Investigators collected only blood, and repertoires in tissues likely differ.

Note on this clone: What it binds is unknown.

Repertoires were generated with immunoSEQ multiplex PCR, while TCRdb's copy carries only in-frame clones and drops some. Among about half a million clones, approximately 81% were seen once, and the ten largest hold about 13%. Trimming took 0 bases from V and 3 from J, leaving 9 bases between them. This CDR3 is built from 14 residues. Germline CDR1 reads SGDLS; CDR2 reads YYNGEE. Input material: PBMCs. The chain joins TRBV9 to TRBJ2-5; D gene uncertain. This receptor was identified in a woman in her 40s in good health. Some clones in this sample may be carry-over from other donors' samples. The CDR3: CASSVDPTKETQYF. The DNA for the CDR3 is TGTGCCAGCAGCGTAGATCCCACGAAAGAGACCCAGTACTTC. Using reference TRBV9 and TRBJ2-5 for the parts outside the CDR3, the full variable domain is DSGVTQTPKHLITATGQRVTLRCSPRSGDLSVYWYQQSLDQGLQFLIQYYNGEERAKGNILERFSAQQFPDLHSELNLSSLELGDSALYFCASSVDPTKETQYFGPGTRLLVL.